This T cell receptor (beta chain) was observed in a study of CD8+ T cells in alopecia areata. Alopecia areata patients gave lesional scalp punch biopsies and peripheral blood samples. Sorting of CD4+ and CD8+ T cells was performed on PBMCs. Study-wide results and limits: Normal scalp had lower clonality than lesional scalp, with alopecia totalis/universalis lesions showing this most strongly. Whereas mice showed it more clearly, TCR sharing across patients was murkier, possibly because of HLA.

Remarks on this clone: Its antigen remains unknown.

Extracted from the samples, RNA was reverse transcribed into cDNA to serve as the sequencing template. Profiled with immunoSEQ multiplex PCR; TCRdb holds only in-frame clones, not every one. The data hold 65,000 to 100,000 clones, with roughly 51% observed a single time. V was pared by 0 bases and J by 7 bases, with 4 bases between. The V gene's germline CDR1 is MGHRA and CDR2 YSYEKL. There are 12 residues in the CDR3. The sample was NKG2D-high CD8+ T cells sorted from blood. The clonotype originates from a human donor with alopecia areata. The rearrangement links TRBV4-1 to TRBJ2-1; D call uncertain. The CDR3 region has the DNA TGCGCCAGCAGCCAAGATGAGAATGAGCAGTTCTTC. Translating it yields CASSQDENEQFF.